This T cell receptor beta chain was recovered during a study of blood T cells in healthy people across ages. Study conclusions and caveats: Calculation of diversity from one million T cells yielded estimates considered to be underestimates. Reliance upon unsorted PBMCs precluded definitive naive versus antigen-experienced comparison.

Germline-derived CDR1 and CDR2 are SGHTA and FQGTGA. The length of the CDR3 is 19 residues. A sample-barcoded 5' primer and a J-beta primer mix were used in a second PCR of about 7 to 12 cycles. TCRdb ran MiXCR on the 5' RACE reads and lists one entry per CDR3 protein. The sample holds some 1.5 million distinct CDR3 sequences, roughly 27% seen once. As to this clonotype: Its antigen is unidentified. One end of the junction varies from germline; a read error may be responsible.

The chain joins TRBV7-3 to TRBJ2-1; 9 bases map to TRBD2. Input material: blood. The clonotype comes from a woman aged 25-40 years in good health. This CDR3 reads CANSLTPLGAGGFGNEQFF. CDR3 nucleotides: TGTGCCAACAGCTTAACGCCCCTGGGGGCGGGGGGGTTCGGCAATGAGCAGTTCTTC.